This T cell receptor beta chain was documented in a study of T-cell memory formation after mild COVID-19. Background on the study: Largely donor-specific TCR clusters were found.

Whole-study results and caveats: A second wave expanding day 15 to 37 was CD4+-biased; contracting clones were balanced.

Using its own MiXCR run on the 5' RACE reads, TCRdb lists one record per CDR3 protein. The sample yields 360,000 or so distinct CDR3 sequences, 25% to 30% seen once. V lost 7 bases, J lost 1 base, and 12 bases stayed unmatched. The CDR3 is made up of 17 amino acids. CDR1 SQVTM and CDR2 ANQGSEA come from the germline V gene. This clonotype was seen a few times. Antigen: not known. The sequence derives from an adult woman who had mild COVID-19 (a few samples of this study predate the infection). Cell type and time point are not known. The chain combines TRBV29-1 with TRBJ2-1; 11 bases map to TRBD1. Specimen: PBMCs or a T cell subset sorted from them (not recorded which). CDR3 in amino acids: CSAEWDRGFWSYNEQFF. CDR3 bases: TGCAGCGCGGAATGGGACAGGGGGTTTTGGTCCTACAATGAGCAGTTCTTC.